One sample yielded the 32 T cell receptor beta chains listed below, sequenced in a study of cytomegalovirus exposure and HLA in healthy donors. Amplification used 60 Vbeta primers and 13 Jbeta primers. Produced via immunoSEQ multiplex PCR; TCRdb's table is partial and in-frame only. The sample lists about 150,000 clones, roughly 74% seen once, with 2.5% to 3% in the top ten. The sequencing sample was made of PBMCs. Receptors were obtained from a man aged 18-30 years in good health and CMV-seronegative.

With regard to this clone: The junction shows a germline mismatch at one end, possibly a read error. The rearrangement uses TRBV6-1 and TRBJ2-6; perhaps TRBD1 as D (5 bases). The length of the CDR3 is 15 residues. The germline V gene encodes CDR1 MNHNS and CDR2 SASEGT. The CDR3 reads CASRAKDGGANGLTF. CDR3 sequence (DNA): TGTGCCAGCAGAGCTAAGGACGGTGGGGCCAACGGCCTGACTTTC.

This clone came up a few times. At the DNA level, this CDR3 is encoded by other sequences in the same sample as well. The gene calls are TRBV5-1 and TRBJ1-1, with D possibly TRBD1 on 5 matching bases. V shed 5 bases and J shed 1 base, with 9 bases lying between them. Germline CDR1 is SGHRS and CDR2 is YFSETQ. This CDR3 comprises 13 residues. CDR3 nucleotides: TGCGCCAGCAGACTGCAGGGGAACACTGAAGCTTTCTTT. Protein product: CASRLQGNTEAFF. The full variable domain, with the rest looked up from reference TRBV5-1 and TRBJ1-1, is KAGVTQTPRYLIKTRGQQVTLSCSPISGHRSVSWYQQTPGQGLQFLFEYFSETQRNKGNFPGRFSGRQFSNSRSEMNVSTLELGDSALYLCASRLQGNTEAFFGQGTRLTVV.

The rearrangement links TRBV5-8 to TRBJ2-1, with TRBD2 identical over 12 bases. In germline, CDR1 is SGHTS, CDR2 YDEGEE. Germline trimming cut 1 base from V and 15 bases from J; bases unmatched to any gene: 8. The CDR3 totals 14 residues. The DNA for the CDR3 is TGTGCCAGCAGCTTGTTCTCTAGCGGGGGGGCTGGGTTCTTC. Translating gives CASSLFSSGGAGFF.

The sample holds a few counts of this clone. V is TRBV30 and J is TRBJ2-3; 8 bases are a match to TRBD2. CDR3 length equals 14 residues. The V gene end was trimmed by 8 bases and the J gene end by 6 bases; junction bases not matched to a gene: 13. Germline V gene data show CDR1 as GTSNPN and CDR2 as SVGIG (reference sequence). The CDR3 spells CAASLAGSWDTQYF. The CDR3 DNA follows: TGTGCCGCTTCCCTAGCGGGCTCCTGGGATACGCAGTATTTT.

The genes are TRBV5-1 and TRBJ2-1; TRBD2 agrees at 10 bases. The V gene end was trimmed by 0 bases and the J gene end by 5 bases; junction bases not matched to a gene: 2. The CDR3 has 15 residues. Germline V gene data show CDR1 as SGHRS and CDR2 as YFSETQ. CDR3 loop: CASSLGTSGNNEQFF. The CDR3 region has the DNA TGCGCCAGCAGCTTGGGGACTAGCGGTAACAATGAGCAGTTCTTC.

This rearrangement joins TRBV10-3 to TRBJ2-1, with TRBD2 matching over 12 bases. The V gene's germline CDR1 is ENHRY and CDR2 SYGVKD. After removal of 4 bases from V and 7 bases from J, the junction contained 11 bases not matched to a gene. The CDR3 covers 17 residues. The CDR3, as DNA: TGTGCCATCAGTGGGATTTCTAGCGGGGGGGCAGGGAATGAGCAGTTCTTC. Its protein product is CAISGISSGGAGNEQFF.

V gene TRBV9 combines with J gene TRBJ2-2; 7 bases align to TRBD1. The CDR3 consists of 14 residues. Germline-derived CDR1 and CDR2 are SGDLS and YYNGEE. V shed 4 bases, J shed 4 bases, and the junction held 4 bases outside the gene matches. The CDR3 loop is CASSQGQITGELFF. CDR3 nucleotides: TGTGCCAGCAGCCAGGGACAGATCACCGGGGAGCTGTTTTTT.

The chain uses TRBV28 and TRBJ2-1; a possible D gene is TRBD2 (5 bases). V lost 2 bases to trimming and J lost 4 bases, with 12 bases between them. This CDR3 contains 15 residues. Germline lookup yields CDR1 MDHEN and CDR2 SYDVKM. CDR3 coding DNA: TGTGCCAGCAGTTTACAAGCGGCTGAGTACAATGAGCAGTTCTTC. The encoded protein is CASSLQAAEYNEQFF.

Only a few counts were recorded for this clone. The chain uses TRBV7-3 and TRBJ2-3; a weak D match, TRBD2 (5 bases). Looked up from germline, CDR1 is SGHTA and CDR2 is FQGTGA. Trimming stripped 5 bases from V and 1 base from J, with 16 bases between. This CDR3 contains 16 residues. CDR3 sequence: CASSPGSSSGTDTQYF. CDR3 DNA: TGTGCCAGCAGCCCAGGTTCTAGCTCGGGCACAGATACGCAGTATTTT.

This clone was picked up a small number of times. This chain uses TRBV4-1 with TRBJ2-2; tentatively, D is TRBD2 (6 bases). The germline V and J ends were trimmed by 4 bases and 6 bases, with 15 bases remaining between them. Germline CDR1 is MGHRA and CDR2 is YSYEKL. The length of the CDR3 is 15 residues. CDR3 sequence (DNA): TGCGCCAGCAGCCTTTTCGGGACTCCCGCCGGGGAGCTGTTTTTT. Protein: CASSLFGTPAGELFF.

V is TRBV7-2 and J is TRBJ1-4, with TRBD1 identical over 7 bases. The J segment lost 4 bases and the V segment lost 4 bases, leaving 9 bases of the junction unmatched. The germline V gene encodes CDR1 SGHTA and CDR2 FQGNSA. The CDR3 contains 16 residues. CDR3 coding DNA: TGTGCCAGCAGCTCTCGGGACAGACGTTTTAATGAAAAACTGTTTTTT. Residues: CASSSRDRRFNEKLFF.

The chain combines TRBV7-6 with TRBJ1-6; 7 positions agree with TRBD1. V was clipped by 6 bases and J by 5 bases; unmatched bases: 10. From germline, CDR1 is SGHVS and CDR2 FNYEAQ. There are 16 residues in the CDR3. The CDR3 sequence: CASSFTGVGDNSPLHF. CDR3 bases: TGTGCCAGCAGTTTTACAGGGGTTGGGGATAATTCACCCCTCCACTTT. Combining the CDR3 with reference TRBV7-6 and TRBJ1-6 gives the whole variable domain GAGVSQSPRYKVTKRGQDVALRCDPISGHVSLYWYRQALGQGPEFLTYFNYEAQQDKSGLPNDRFSAERPEGSISTLTIQRTEQRDSAMYRCASSFTGVGDNSPLHFGNGTRLTVT.

For this clone: Other DNA sequences in the same sample also yield this CDR3. V and J are TRBV5-1 and TRBJ2-5, with TRBD2 matching over 11 bases. CDR3 length equals 16 residues. Germline CDR1 is SGHRS and CDR2 is YFSETQ. V trimming: 4 bases; J trimming: 1 base; junction bases outside the gene matches: 6. CDR3 region: CASSVGLAGAQETQYF. CDR3 DNA: TGCGCCAGCAGCGTCGGACTAGCGGGCGCCCAAGAGACCCAGTACTTC.

The count of this clone is one. The chain recombines TRBV5-1 with TRBJ2-7, with 8 bases lining up with TRBD2. V was clipped by 5 bases and J by 0 bases; unmatched bases: 13. Germline V gene sequence: CDR1 SGHRS, CDR2 YFSETQ. CDR3 length: 17 residues. CDR3 residues: CASSYKLLAEPSYEQYF. In DNA form, the CDR3 reads TGCGCCAGCAGTTATAAGCTACTAGCGGAGCCCTCCTACGAGCAGTACTTC.

This clone was observed a single time. The chain recombines TRBV19 with TRBJ1-5; 7 bases are a match to TRBD1. The V segment lost 6 bases and the J segment 4 bases; nucleotides outside the gene matches: 9. Germline V CDR1 and CDR2: LNHDA, SQIVND (reference sequence). This CDR3 is built from 15 residues. The CDR3 DNA follows: TGTGCCAGTAGCCCCATACTACAGGGGAATCAGCCCCAGCATTTT. Its translation: CASSPILQGNQPQHF. The entire variable domain, with the rest obtained from reference TRBV19 and TRBJ1-5, is as follows: DGGITQSPKYLFRKEGQNVTLSCEQNLNHDAMYWYRQDPGQGLRLIYYSQIVNDFQKGDIAEGYSVSREKKESFPLTVTSAQKNPTAFYLCASSPILQGNQPQHFGDGTRLSIL.

V and J are TRBV7-9 and TRBJ2-7, with 9 bases that match TRBD2. The trim removed 4 bases at V and 2 bases at J, leaving 9 bases unmatched. Germline lookup yields CDR1 SEHNR and CDR2 FQNEAQ (reference sequence). The CDR3 is 16 amino acids. CDR3 loop: CASSWGTSPPTYEQYF. The DNA of the CDR3 is TGTGCCAGCAGCTGGGGGACTAGCCCACCAACCTACGAGCAGTACTTC.

The V gene is TRBV5-4, the J gene TRBJ2-2; tentatively, D is TRBD1 (5 bases). The ends were cut back, 0 bases at V and 4 bases at J, with 10 bases in the middle. The length of the CDR3 is 15 residues. CDR1 is SGHNT and CDR2 is YYREEE in the germline V gene (reference sequence). The CDR3 DNA is TGTGCCAGCAGCTTGGCCCCAGGGCTCACCGGGGAGCTGTTTTTT. Its protein is CASSLAPGLTGELFF.

This chain joins TRBV10-3 and TRBJ1-4; 11 bases are a match to TRBD1. The CDR3 spans 14 residues. CDR1 ENHRY and CDR2 SYGVKD come from the germline V gene. Losses at the gene ends were 3 bases for V and 8 bases for J; bases not matched to a gene: 2. The CDR3 DNA reads TGTGCCATCAGTGAAAGGGACAGGGGGGAAAAACTGTTTTTT. Translation: CAISERDRGEKLFF.

The V call is TRBV6-6, the J call TRBJ1-2; D might be TRBD1 (5 bases). CDR1 is MNHNY and CDR2 is SVGAGI in the germline V gene (reference sequence). V lost 3 bases and J lost 6, with 14 bases in between. The CDR3 runs 14 residues. The CDR3 DNA is TGTGCCAGCAGTTATGCGGGGGAGGAGAATGGCTACACCTTC. It codes for CASSYAGEENGYTF.

V gene TRBV28 combines with J gene TRBJ2-7, with 11 bases matching TRBD2. CDR3 length: 16 amino acids. V lost 1 base and J lost 2; bases outside the gene matches: 4. CDR1 is MDHEN and CDR2 is SYDVKM in the germline V gene. The CDR3 DNA sequence: TGTGCCAGCAGTTTATCTCTAGCGGGGGGTACCTACGAGCAGTACGTC. Residues: CASSLSLAGGTYEQYV.

The chain is built from TRBV6-5 and TRBJ1-5; D perhaps matches TRBD1 (5 bases). Per the germline V gene, CDR1 is MNHEY and CDR2 is SVGAGI. V lost 0 bases and J lost 1, with 7 bases in between. The CDR3 sequence is 15 residues long. The CDR3 loop is CASSYSQASNQPQHF. DNA for the CDR3: TGTGCCAGCAGTTACTCACAGGCCAGCAATCAGCCCCAGCATTTT.

This clone was detected only a few times. The genes are TRBV5-4 and TRBJ2-1, with 9 bases identical to TRBD1. V dropped 3 bases and J dropped 0; count of bases not matched to a gene: 13. The CDR3 length is 19 residues. Looked up from germline, CDR1 is SGHNT and CDR2 is YYREEE (reference sequence). For the CDR3, the DNA is TGTGCCAGCAGCTGGGATGGCGGACAGGGGCCGAGCTCCTACAATGAGCAGTTCTTC. Translating it yields CASSWDGGQGPSSYNEQFF.

The chain has TRBV9 and TRBJ1-6; D is perhaps TRBD1 (5 bases). This CDR3 has 13 amino acids. V shed 3 bases and J shed 7 bases, with 8 bases lying between them. Germline-derived CDR1 and CDR2 are SGDLS and YYNGEE. CDR3 sequence (DNA): TGTGCCAGCAGCGCCACAGGAAATTCACCCCTCCACTTT. It encodes CASSATGNSPLHF.

Concerning this clone itself: The sample contains more than one DNA sequence encoding this CDR3. V is TRBV6-1 and J is TRBJ2-5, with 9 bases lining up with TRBD2. The CDR3 has 15 residues. Unmatched junction bases numbered 5, after V lost 1 base and J lost 5 bases. Germline lookup yields CDR1 MNHNS and CDR2 SASEGT. The CDR3 nucleotides are TGTGCCAGCAGTGAAGTGGCGGGGGGGTTGGAGACCCAGTACTTC. It codes for CASSEVAGGLETQYF.

V is TRBV28 and J is TRBJ2-7, with 8 bases identical to TRBD1. The CDR3 totals 14 residues. J gave up 4 bases and V 1 base, and 3 bases lay outside the gene matches. CDR1 and CDR2 from the germline V gene are MDHEN and SYDVKM. This chain's CDR3 is CASSLSRGLYEQYV. CDR3 coding DNA: TGTGCCAGCAGTTTATCCAGGGGGCTTTACGAGCAGTACGTC.

A single count supports this clone. V usage is TRBV25-1 and J usage is TRBJ1-2; TRBD1 agrees at 7 bases. CDR1 and CDR2 (germline): MGHDK, SYGVNS. Trimming at V came to 4 bases and at J to 6 bases, leaving 8 bases not matched to a gene. The CDR3 is made up of 14 amino acids. CDR3: CASSGQGMLHGYTF. The CDR3 coding sequence is TGTGCCAGCAGTGGACAGGGTATGTTGCATGGCTACACCTTC.

The V call is TRBV5-1, the J call TRBJ1-4; 9 nucleotides line up with TRBD1. Germline V lookup: CDR1 SGHRS, CDR2 YFSETQ. Germline trimming cut 3 bases from V and 8 bases from J; bases unmatched to any gene: 8. The CDR3 has 15 amino acids. The CDR3 is CASSSGQGLREKLFF. The CDR3 nucleotides read TGCGCCAGCAGCTCCGGACAGGGGCTGAGGGAAAAACTGTTTTTT.

CDR3 sequence (DNA): TGTGCCAGTAGTATAGGGGGGGGTGCCCGCAATGAGCAGTTCTTC. The encoded protein is CASSIGGGARNEQFF. This chain connects TRBV19 to TRBJ2-1, with TRBD2 matching over 7 bases. The CDR3 has 15 amino acids. Trimming at V came to 1 base and at J to 6 bases, leaving 6 bases not matched to a gene. CDR1 and CDR2 from the germline V gene are LNHDA and SQIVND (reference sequence).

This clone was recorded a few times. The same CDR3 arises from other DNA sequences in this sample as well. The chain carries TRBV6-5 and TRBJ2-5, with 13 bases identical to TRBD2. In germline, CDR1 is MNHEY, CDR2 SVGAGI. This CDR3 is 15 amino acids long. V lost 4 bases and J lost 5; bases outside the gene matches: 4. The CDR3 loop reads CASSSLAGGPETQYF. The CDR3 DNA sequence: TGTGCCAGCAGTTCACTAGCGGGGGGGCCGGAGACCCAGTACTTC.

Only a few counts were recorded for this clone. V gene TRBV23-1 combines with J gene TRBJ1-1; TRBD1 matches at 8 bases. TRBV23-1 is identified as an open reading frame with a role that is uncertain. There are 13 residues in the CDR3. V shed 3 bases, J shed 6 bases, and the junction held 3 bases outside the gene matches. CDR3 in amino acids: CASSHQTGAEAFF. DNA of the CDR3: TGCGCCAGCAGTCACCAGACAGGGGCTGAAGCTTTCTTT.

V is TRBV7-9 and J is TRBJ1-6, with D hard to call. V lost 0 bases, J lost 10 bases, and 16 bases lay in between. This CDR3 has 16 amino acids. From germline, CDR1 is SEHNR and CDR2 FQNEAQ (reference sequence). CDR3: CASSLALGATGSPLHF. The CDR3 nucleotides read TGTGCCAGCAGCTTAGCGTTGGGAGCGACGGGATCACCCCTCCACTTT.

The chain couples TRBV7-9 to TRBJ2-3; perhaps TRBD1 as D (6 bases). The CDR3 runs to 16 residues. The V end was cut by 2 bases, the J end by 4 bases, with 16 bases between. Germline lookup yields CDR1 SEHNR and CDR2 FQNEAQ (reference sequence). CDR3 DNA sequence: TGTGCCAGCAGCTTACAGTCGGCAGGGGATGCAGATACGCAGTATTTT. It translates to CASSLQSAGDADTQYF. The variable domain in full, completed from reference TRBV7-9 and TRBJ2-3, reads DTGVSQNPRHKITKRGQNVTFRCDPISEHNRLYWYRQTLGQGPEFLTYFQNEAQLEKSRLLSDRFSAERPKGSFSTLEIQRTEQGDSAMYLCASSLQSAGDADTQYFGPGTRLTVL.